These 8 T cell receptor beta chains were all obtained from the same sample, sequenced in a study of shared clonotypes between healthy human individuals. Generated by immunoSEQ multiplex PCR, the TCRdb table keeps only in-frame clones and is missing some. The data contain about 490,000 clones, over 75% of them seen just once; the ten biggest clones take up approximately 11%. Sequenced material: PBMCs. These receptors came from a woman aged 40 to 50 in good health. Some clones in this sample may be carry-over from other donors' samples.

This clone has ten or more counts. Other DNA sequences of this sample code for an identical CDR3. The V and J genes are TRBV28 and TRBJ2-7, with D possibly being TRBD2 (5 bases). CDR1 and CDR2 (germline): MDHEN, SYDVKM. Trimming took off 6 bases at V and 3 bases at J, with 6 bases between the two ends. CDR3 size: 11 residues. The CDR3 protein is CASSRGYEQYF. CDR3 DNA: TGTGCCAGCAGCCGGGGCTACGAGCAGTACTTC. Full variable domain (outside the CDR3, taken from reference TRBV28 and TRBJ2-7): DVKVTQSSRYLVKRTGEKVFLECVQDMDHENMFWYRQDPGLGLRLIYFSYDVKMKEKGDIPEGYSVSREKKERFSLILESASTNQTSMYLCASSRGYEQYFGPGTRLTVT.

V usage is TRBV13 and J usage is TRBJ2-1, with TRBD2 as a possible D gene (5 bases). This CDR3 contains 14 residues. Trimming cost V 5 bases and J 4 bases, with 12 bases left between them. Germline lookup yields CDR1 PRHDT and CDR2 FYEKMQ (reference sequence). CDR3 DNA sequence: TGTGCCAGCAGCACGTTAGCGTTTTACAATGAGCAGTTCTTC. Translated, it gives CASSTLAFYNEQFF.

There are a few counts of this clone. The gene calls are TRBV5-4 and TRBJ2-3; the match to TRBD2 covers 15 bases. Per the germline V gene, CDR1 is SGHNT and CDR2 is YYREEE (reference sequence). The CDR3 sequence is 16 residues long. V lost 8 bases to trimming and J lost 0 bases; unmatched junction nucleotides: 4. CDR3 nucleotide sequence: TGTGCCAGTCACGGGACTAGCGGGGGGAGCACAGATACGCAGTATTTT. Encoded protein: CASHGTSGGSTDTQYF.

Comments on this clone: One base away lies a much larger clone, so this may be a sequencing read error. Other DNA sequences in the same sample also yield this CDR3. The V gene is TRBV27, the J gene TRBJ2-1; D is perhaps TRBD1 (5 bases). Trimming pared 5 bases from V and 4 bases from J, leaving 12 bases between. Germline CDR1 is MNHEY and CDR2 is SMNVEV (reference sequence). CDR3 length equals 14 residues. The CDR3 here is CASSLVREYNEQFF. The CDR3 DNA reads TGTGCCAGCAGTCTAGTCAGGGAATACAATGAGCAGTTCTTC.

On this clone: One base separates it from a far larger clone, so it is likely a read error. The chain uses TRBV7-9 and TRBJ2-5, with TRBD2 identical over 12 bases. The CDR3 is 17 residues long. The V gene's germline CDR1 is SEHNR and CDR2 FQNEAQ (reference sequence). The CDR3 DNA sequence: TGTGCCAGCAGCTTACGGGCTAGCGGGAGGGCCGGGGAGATCCAGTACTTC. It specifies CASSLRASGRAGEIQYF.

Points on this clone: A much larger clone lies one base from this, so it may be a read error. The chain couples TRBV30 to TRBJ2-5; 7 bases agree with TRBD2. Per germline, CDR1 GTSNPN and CDR2 SVGIG (reference sequence). This CDR3 has 15 residues. The CDR3 DNA reads as TGTGCCCGGAGGGAGGGGTCTTTCCCCTGGCAGACCCAGTACTTC. Translated, it gives CARREGSFPWQTQYF.

CDR3 protein: CASNLWQANNQPQHF. For the CDR3, the DNA is TGTGCCAGCAACCTTTGGCAGGCCAACAATCAGCCCCAGCATTTT. The V and J genes are TRBV28 and TRBJ1-5, with D unclear. The CDR3 runs 15 residues. Looked up from germline, CDR1 is MDHEN and CDR2 is SYDVKM. V lost 7 bases, J lost 3 bases, and 16 bases lay in between. The full variable domain, completed using reference TRBV28 and TRBJ1-5, is DVKVTQSSRYLVKRTGEKVFLECVQDMDHENMFWYRQDPGLGLRLIYFSYDVKMKEKGDIPEGYSVSREKKERFSLILESASTNQTSMYLCASNLWQANNQPQHFGDGTRLSIL.

V is TRBV6-5 and J is TRBJ2-3; 8 nucleotides line up with TRBD1. Germline V gene sequence: CDR1 MNHEY, CDR2 SVGAGI. V lost 8 bases and J lost 2; bases outside the gene matches: 6. The CDR3 has 14 amino acids. The CDR3 region is CASRLTGDTDTQYF. In nucleotides, the CDR3 is TGTGCCAGCCGATTGACAGGGGACACAGATACGCAGTATTTT.